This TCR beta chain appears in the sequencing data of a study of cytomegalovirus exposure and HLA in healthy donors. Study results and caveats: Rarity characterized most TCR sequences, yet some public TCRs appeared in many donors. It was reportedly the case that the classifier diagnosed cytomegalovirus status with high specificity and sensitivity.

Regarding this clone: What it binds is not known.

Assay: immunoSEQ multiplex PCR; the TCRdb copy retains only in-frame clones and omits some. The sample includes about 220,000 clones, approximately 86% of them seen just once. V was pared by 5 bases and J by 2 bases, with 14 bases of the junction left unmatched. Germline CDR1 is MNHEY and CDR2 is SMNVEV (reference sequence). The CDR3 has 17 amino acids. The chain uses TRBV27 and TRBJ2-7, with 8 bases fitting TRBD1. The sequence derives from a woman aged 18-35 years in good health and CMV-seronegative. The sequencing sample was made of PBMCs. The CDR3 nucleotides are TGTGCCAGCAGTCTCAGTGGACAGGGCTCGCCTGCCTACGAGCAGTACTTC. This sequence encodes CASSLSGQGSPAYEQYF.